The TCR beta chain under discussion was sequenced for a study of T cells in pancreatic ductal adenocarcinoma. Study-level points and caveats: Compared with tumor, blood showed more total productive templates and about 8.1-fold more clonotypes. Results skew toward the minority of patients with early-stage disease. Tumors hold more CD45RO+ effector T cells, which may bias toward lower diversity.

A note on this clone: Its target is not known.

V was trimmed by 10 bases and J by 2 bases, leaving 15 bases between them. Per the germline V gene, CDR1 is MNHNS and CDR2 is SASEGT. This CDR3 is 14 amino acids long. Assay: immunoSEQ multiplex PCR; the TCRdb copy retains only in-frame clones and omits some. Of approximately 11,000 clones in the sample, 86% are singletons; the top ten hold around 18%. No neoadjuvant therapy was given to the selected pancreatic ductal adenocarcinoma patients before their surgery. The sequence was collected from a human donor with pancreatic ductal adenocarcinoma. This chain uses TRBV6-1 with TRBJ1-5; D unresolved. Sequences were obtained from PBMCs. This chain's CDR3 is CATSPTGGNQPQHF. The CDR3 DNA is TGTGCCACCTCCCCCACGGGCGGCAATCAGCCCCAGCATTTT.